The 11 T cell receptor beta chains below were found in one sample sequenced in a study of shared clonotypes between healthy human individuals. The method was immunoSEQ multiplex PCR; TCRdb's version includes in-frame clones alone and lacks a portion of them. The data show around 2,000,000 clones, with about 95% seen just once and 0.9% to 1.3% held by the top ten. CD8 cells classed as naive were CD45RO-negative and positively selected for CCR7, excluding terminally differentiated effector memory CD45RA+ cells. The sample taken for sequencing was naive CD8+ T cells sorted from blood. The receptors come from a man aged 18 to 30 in good health.

The rearrangement joins TRBV11-2 to TRBJ2-5; possibly TRBD2 for D (5 bases). Germline V lookup: CDR1 SGHAT, CDR2 FQNNGV. This CDR3 comprises 16 residues. V was shortened by 4 bases and J by 1 base, with 16 bases between the two germline ends. DNA for the CDR3: TGTGCCAGCAGCTCGAGGACTCGGCATTTCCAAGAGACCCAGTACTTC. This gives the protein CASSSRTRHFQETQYF. The whole variable domain, filled in from reference TRBV11-2 and TRBJ2-5, reads EAGVAQSPRYKIIEKRQSVAFWCNPISGHATLYWYQQILGQGPKLLIQFQNNGVVDDSQLPKDRFSAERLKGVDSTLKIQPAKLEDSAVYLCASSSRTRHFQETQYFGPGTRLLVL.

The count of this clone is one. The V call is TRBV19, the J call TRBJ1-1, with D perhaps TRBD1 (5 bases). Germline assignment: CDR1 LNHDA and CDR2 SQIVND (reference sequence). There are 8 residues in the CDR3. The CDR3 spells CAAEGAFF. The CDR3 coding sequence is TGTGCGGCGGAGGGGGCTTTCTTT.

V and J are TRBV5-1 and TRBJ2-5; perhaps TRBD1 as D (5 bases). With 1 base removed from V and 5 bases from J, the gap between germline ends came to 12 bases. The CDR3 has 14 amino acids. From germline, CDR1 is SGHRS and CDR2 YFSETQ. Here the CDR3 reads CASSLWQGLETQYF. The CDR3 DNA is TGCGCCAGCAGCTTGTGGCAGGGCTTGGAGACCCAGTACTTC.

V is TRBV11-2 and J is TRBJ2-3; D is uncertain. V lost 4 bases and J 2 bases, leaving 10 bases between the germline ends. The CDR3 runs 14 residues. Germline lookup yields CDR1 SGHAT and CDR2 FQNNGV. The CDR3 DNA sequence: TGTGCCAGCAGCTATCGAGATCCCACAGATACGCAGTATTTT. Translating gives CASSYRDPTDTQYF.

This chain joins TRBV18 and TRBJ2-7; 8 bases match TRBD2. CDR1 KGHSH and CDR2 LQKENI come from the germline V gene. The V and J ends lost 2 bases and 1 base, in that order; junction bases with no gene match: 4. CDR3 length: 15 residues. The CDR3 nucleotides are TGTGCCAGCTCACCATCTAGCGGGTTTTCCTACGAGCAGTACTTC. It codes for CASSPSSGFSYEQYF.

The gene calls are TRBV6-5 and TRBJ1-6; D is unclear. V lost 7 bases, J lost 8 bases, and 15 bases lay in between. CDR3 length: 14 residues. From germline, CDR1 is MNHEY and CDR2 SVGAGI. The CDR3: CASMIGSEYSPLHF. As DNA, the CDR3 is TGTGCCAGCATGATAGGTAGTGAATATTCACCCCTCCACTTT.

This rearrangement joins TRBV7-3 to TRBJ2-2, with 9 nucleotides matching TRBD2. Germline CDR1 and CDR2: SGHTA and FQGTGA. J gave up 4 bases and V 5 bases, and 14 bases lay outside the gene matches. The CDR3 is 18 residues long. The chain's CDR3 is CASSPIAGAPLGTGELFF. In DNA form, the CDR3 reads TGTGCCAGCAGCCCGATAGCGGGGGCCCCCCTAGGCACCGGGGAGCTGTTTTTT.

The chain uses TRBV12-5 and TRBJ2-5; 9 positions agree with TRBD1. V dropped 2 bases and J dropped 4; count of bases not matched to a gene: 5. CDR1 and CDR2 (germline): LGHNT, FRNRAP. The CDR3 length is 15 residues. The CDR3 sequence is CASGLLTGGRETQYF. The CDR3 DNA reads TGTGCTAGTGGTTTGCTCACAGGGGGCAGAGAGACCCAGTACTTC.

The gene calls are TRBV10-2 and TRBJ1-2; D gene uncertain. The V gene lost 8 bases and the J gene lost 0 bases, with 10 bases spanning the gap. Per the germline V gene, CDR1 is WSHSY and CDR2 is SAAADI. The CDR3 runs 13 residues. The CDR3 loop reads CASCFGSNYGYTF. The CDR3 nucleotides read TGCGCCAGCTGTTTTGGGTCTAACTATGGCTACACCTTC.

The J gene is TRBJ2-7, the V gene TRBV21-1; the D call of TRBD1 is as the table states it, not checked on the DNA. TRBV21-1 is listed as a pseudogene. This CDR3 has 14 residues. The DNA for the CDR3 is TGTGCCAGCACCTTAGGGGACATCCATTACGAGCAGTACTTC. It translates to CASTLGDIHYEQYF.

The chain is built from TRBV19 and TRBJ1-1; 7 bases map to TRBD1. Germline CDR1 is LNHDA and CDR2 is SQIVND (reference sequence). The J segment lost 7 bases and the V segment lost 6 bases, leaving 14 bases of the junction unmatched. There are 15 residues in the CDR3. CDR3 sequence reads: CASRGDNRGLGEAFF. Here the CDR3 DNA reads TGTGCCAGTAGAGGAGACAACAGGGGATTGGGTGAAGCTTTCTTT.